This entry is about one TCR beta chain. Its antigen remains unidentified. The source of the sample is a study of a mutant IDH1 vaccine in newly diagnosed glioma. As for the study in general: Among treated patients, 62.5% were male and around 38% female, and mean age was about 40 years.

Assay: immunoSEQ multiplex PCR; the TCRdb copy retains only in-frame clones and omits some. This table holds roughly 52,000 clones, about four fifths found once. This CDR3 region has 16 residues. V dropped 0 bases and J dropped 0 bases, with 12 bases sitting between them. The germline gives CDR1 SGHRS, CDR2 YFSETQ. Time point described: week 23, last vaccination. Every vaccination contained 300 ug of the mutant IDH1 20-mer peptide and was paired with topical imiquimod. General study findings and limits: Vaccination elicited immune responses in roughly 93% of patients.

The J gene is TRBJ1-1, the V gene TRBV5-1, with D possibly matching TRBD1 (5 bases). The sequencing used PBMCs, collected from a glioma patient whose treatment included an IDH1 peptide vaccine. This TCR came from a man aged 35-49 years with glioma. The CDR3 spells CASSLAAGGMNTEAFF. The CDR3, as DNA: TGCGCCAGCAGCTTGGCCGCCGGGGGGATGAACACTGAAGCTTTCTTT.